This entry lists 23 T cell receptor beta chains sequenced from one sample in a study of blood T cell repertoires in COVID-19. Data came from immunoSEQ multiplex PCR; TCRdb stores just in-frame clones and leaves some out. This sample yields around 500,000 clones, of which less than 90% are seen a single time; 8.3% belongs to the top ten. Input material: PBMCs or T cells enriched from blood (not recorded which). Every receptor here comes from a woman aged 60-70 years who had recovered from COVID-19.

The chain is built from TRBV12-3 or TRBV12-4 and TRBJ1-5; D unresolved. This CDR3 region has 13 residues. Deletions cut 6 bases from V and 9 bases from J, with 15 bases between. Here the CDR3 reads CASSPQSEGPQHF. CDR3 in DNA: TGTGCCAGCAGCCCCCAAAGCGAGGGGCCCCAGCATTTT.

CDR3 sequence reads: CSVQRPPGSTEAFF. The CDR3 DNA is TGCAGCGTTCAAAGGCCCCCAGGTAGCACTGAAGCTTTCTTT. V is TRBV29-1 and J is TRBJ1-1; D is undetermined. Germline assignment: CDR1 SQVTM and CDR2 ANQGSEA. V was pared by 5 bases and J by 4 bases, with 17 bases between. CDR3 length: 14 residues.

This clone was found once. The chain is built from TRBV3-1 (or the pseudogene TRBV3-2) and TRBJ2-1; 9 bases line up with TRBD1. J was trimmed by 5 bases and V by 4 bases; bases with no gene match: 3. CDR1 is LGHDT and CDR2 is YNNKEL in the germline V gene (reference sequence). The CDR3 loop spans 14 amino acids. The CDR3 protein is CASSRTGVDNEQFF. The DNA of the CDR3 is TGTGCCAGCAGCCGGACAGGGGTGGACAATGAGCAGTTCTTC.

As DNA, the CDR3 is TGTGCCATCAACGAACCAGACAGACCGAACACCGGGGAGCTGTTTTTT. This translates into CAINEPDRPNTGELFF. V usage is TRBV10-3 and J usage is TRBJ2-2; D may be TRBD1 (5 bases). Deletions cut 7 bases from V and 0 bases from J, with 15 bases between. The CDR3 is made up of 16 amino acids. The germline gives CDR1 ENHRY, CDR2 SYGVKD.

This clone was found a few times. The chain links TRBV7-8 to TRBJ1-3; D not resolved. Trimming stripped 0 bases from V and 4 bases from J, with 7 bases between. Germline-derived CDR1 and CDR2 are SGHVS and FQNEAQ. The CDR3 has 14 residues. The CDR3 protein is CASSLAQRGNTIYF. CDR3 bases: TGTGCCAGCAGCTTAGCACAGAGAGGAAACACCATATATTTT.

This chain joins TRBV7-8 and TRBJ1-6, with TRBD1 as a possible D gene (5 bases). The V end was cut by 1 base, the J end by 0 bases, with 13 bases between. Germline CDR1 reads SGHVS; CDR2 reads FQNEAQ. CDR3 length equals 18 residues. The CDR3 is CASSLGWGLSSYNSPLHF. For the CDR3, the DNA is TGTGCCAGCAGCTTAGGATGGGGCCTGAGCTCCTATAATTCACCCCTCCACTTT.

J is TRBJ1-4 and V is TRBV2; unclear D gene. The germline V and J ends were trimmed by 4 bases and 8 bases, with 14 bases remaining between them. Germline CDR1 reads SNHLY; CDR2 reads FYNNEI. This CDR3 is built from 14 residues. The CDR3 DNA is TGTGCCAGCAGTGTGACGACGCGCAGGGAAAAACTGTTTTTT. Translation: CASSVTTRREKLFF. The whole variable domain, remainder taken from reference TRBV2 and TRBJ1-4, is EPEVTQTPSHQVTQMGQEVILRCVPISNHLYFYWYRQILGQKVEFLVSFYNNEISEKSEIFDDQFSVERPDGSNFTLKIRSTKLEDSAMYFCASSVTTRREKLFFGSGTQLSVL.

In DNA form, the CDR3 reads TGTGCCAGCAGCGGGTCCGGGACAGCGAGTAATAATGAAAAACTGTTTTTT. This gives the protein CASSGSGTASNNEKLFF. V usage is TRBV9 and J usage is TRBJ1-4, with 7 bases that match TRBD1. J was trimmed by 4 bases and V by 3 bases; bases with no gene match: 12. CDR1 and CDR2 (germline): SGDLS, YYNGEE. The CDR3 has 17 amino acids. Full variable domain (rest looked up from reference TRBV9 and TRBJ1-4): DSGVTQTPKHLITATGQRVTLRCSPRSGDLSVYWYQQSLDQGLQFLIQYYNGEERAKGNILERFSAQQFPDLHSELNLSSLELGDSALYFCASSGSGTASNNEKLFFGSGTQLSVL.

The CDR3, as DNA: TGTGCCATCAGTGAAGGGGCGACCGGGGAGCTGTTTTTT. This encodes CAISEGATGELFF. The chain carries TRBV10-3 and TRBJ2-2; tentatively, D is TRBD1 (5 bases). The CDR3 spans 13 residues. Germline lookup yields CDR1 ENHRY and CDR2 SYGVKD. Trimming took 3 bases from V and 5 from J, leaving 7 bases between them.

The chain couples TRBV12-3 or TRBV12-4 to TRBJ2-3; D is perhaps TRBD2 (6 bases). This CDR3 has 13 residues. Trimming cost V 6 bases and J 5 bases, with 12 bases left between them. In DNA, the CDR3 is TGTGCCAGCAGCCCCCGACTAGGAGATACGCAGTATTTT. Protein product: CASSPRLGDTQYF.

The chain uses TRBV29-1 and TRBJ1-4; TRBD1 agrees at 7 bases. After removal of 7 bases from V and 7 bases from J, the junction contained 3 bases not matched to a gene. CDR3 length: 11 amino acids. Germline lookup yields CDR1 SQVTM and CDR2 ANQGSEA. CDR3 amino acids: CSAGTVEKLFF. The CDR3 DNA reads as TGCAGCGCAGGGACAGTTGAAAAACTGTTTTTT.

This clone was counted a few times. The rearrangement joins TRBV10-3 to TRBJ2-2; perhaps TRBD1 as D (5 bases). The V and J ends lost 0 bases and 4 bases respectively, with 9 bases between them. This CDR3 is 15 amino acids long. Germline CDR1 ENHRY, CDR2 SYGVKD. Written as DNA, the CDR3 is TGTGCCATCAGTGAGTCGCTACAGGCCACCGGGGAGCTGTTTTTT. Amino acid sequence: CAISESLQATGELFF.

The chain combines TRBV12-3 or TRBV12-4 with TRBJ1-2; D possibly corresponds to TRBD1 (5 bases). The germline V and J ends were trimmed by 2 bases and 7 bases, with 8 bases remaining between them. The CDR3 length is 12 residues. The CDR3 bases are TGTGCCAGCAGTTTAATCGGGGGTGGCTACACCTTC. Protein product: CASSLIGGGYTF.

This rearrangement joins TRBV7-8 to TRBJ1-2, with 9 bases matching TRBD1. The CDR3 spans 14 residues. CDR1 and CDR2 (germline): SGHVS, FQNEAQ. With V trimmed by 5 bases and J by 6 bases, 7 bases remained unmatched. CDR3 loop: CASSPRTGENGYTF. The DNA for the CDR3 is TGTGCCAGCAGCCCCCGGACAGGGGAGAATGGCTACACCTTC.

For the CDR3, the DNA is TGTGCCAGCAGCCGGACGGGGGGGGCGGGAAACACCATATATTTT. This translates into CASSRTGGAGNTIYF. The chain carries TRBV6-5 and TRBJ1-3, with a weak D call TRBD1 (6 bases). The CDR3 contains 15 residues. Trimming shortened V by 6 bases and J by 4 bases, and 16 bases separated the two germline ends. Germline V lookup: CDR1 MNHEY, CDR2 SVGAGI.

The chain couples TRBV4-1 to TRBJ1-3; 10 bases align to TRBD1. Trimming took 3 bases from V and 1 from J; bases not matched to a gene: 18. Germline-derived CDR1 and CDR2 are MGHRA and YSYEKL. This CDR3 contains 21 residues. CDR3 nucleotides: TGCGCCAGCAGCCACCCGGGACCGGGACAGGGGTTTAAGCTGTCTGGAAACACCATATATTTT. It codes for CASSHPGPGQGFKLSGNTIYF.

The rearrangement joins TRBV13 to TRBJ1-2; possibly TRBD1 for D (5 bases). The CDR3 has 13 residues. V lost 6 bases and J 6 bases, leaving 14 bases between the germline ends. The germline V gene has CDR1 PRHDT and CDR2 FYEKMQ (reference sequence). This CDR3 is CASRPSGANGYTF. CDR3 bases: TGTGCCAGCAGGCCCAGCGGGGCGAATGGCTACACCTTC.

The J gene is TRBJ1-3, the V gene TRBV4-1, with D perhaps TRBD1 (5 bases). Germline CDR1 and CDR2: MGHRA and YSYEKL. This CDR3 is 16 amino acids long. The V gene lost 4 bases and the J gene lost 0 bases, with 13 bases spanning the gap. CDR3 DNA: TGCGCCAGCAGCCTCTCACAGGTCCTCTCTGGAAACACCATATATTTT. Translation gives CASSLSQVLSGNTIYF.

J is TRBJ1-6 and V is TRBV30; D might be TRBD1 (6 bases). The germline V and J ends were trimmed by 3 bases and 6 bases, with 15 bases remaining between them. CDR3 length: 15 amino acids. Per the germline V gene, CDR1 is GTSNPN and CDR2 is SVGIG (reference sequence). DNA of the CDR3: TGTGCCTGGAGCGAACAGGGAGTAGGTAATTCACCCCTCCACTTT. Its protein is CAWSEQGVGNSPLHF.

The chain employs TRBV7-8 and TRBJ2-3; 13 positions match TRBD2. V was clipped by 5 bases and J by 3 bases; unmatched bases: 8. Germline CDR1 and CDR2: SGHVS and FQNEAQ. This CDR3 has 17 residues. In nucleotides, the CDR3 is TGTGCCAGCAGCCAAACTAGCGGGGGGGCGTTGACAGATACGCAGTATTTT. This gives the protein CASSQTSGGALTDTQYF.

As for this clone: One end of the junction varies from germline; a read error may be responsible. The CDR3 loop reads CASSRDRGVPGHF. The CDR3 coding sequence is TGTGCCAGCAGCCGTGACAGGGGAGTCCCCGGACACTTC. This rearrangement joins TRBV11-2 to TRBJ2-4; TRBD1 agrees at 8 bases. There are 13 residues in the CDR3. Germline V lookup: CDR1 SGHAT, CDR2 FQNNGV.

The V call is TRBV15, the J call TRBJ1-5; no clear D. Germline V gene lookup returns CDR1 LNHNV and CDR2 YYDKDF (reference sequence). V was clipped by 0 bases and J by 7 bases, with 13 bases between them. The CDR3 sequence is 15 residues long. The CDR3 coding sequence is TGTGCCACCAGCAGAGATGGGATCAGAGGGCAGCCCCAGCATTTT. It specifies CATSRDGIRGQPQHF.

This clone was seen only a few times. The CDR3 loop reads CASSEGQTGGSSPLHF. In DNA form, the CDR3 reads TGTGCCAGCAGCGAGGGCCAGACAGGGGGCAGTTCACCCCTCCACTTT. The rearrangement links TRBV2 to TRBJ1-6, with 10 bases lining up with TRBD1. With 6 bases clipped from V and 9 bases from J, the junction kept 11 bases outside the gene matches. This CDR3 has 16 amino acids. CDR1 and CDR2 (germline): SNHLY, FYNNEI.